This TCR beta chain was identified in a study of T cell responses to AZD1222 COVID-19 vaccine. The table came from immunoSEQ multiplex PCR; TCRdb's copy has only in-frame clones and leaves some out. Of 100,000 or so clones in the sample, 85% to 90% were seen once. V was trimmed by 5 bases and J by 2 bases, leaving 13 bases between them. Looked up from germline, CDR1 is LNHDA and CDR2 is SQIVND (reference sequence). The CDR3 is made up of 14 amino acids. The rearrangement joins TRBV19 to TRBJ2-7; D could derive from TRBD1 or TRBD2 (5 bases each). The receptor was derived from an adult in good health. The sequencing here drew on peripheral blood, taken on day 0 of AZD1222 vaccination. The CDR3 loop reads CASSPRGDAYEQYF. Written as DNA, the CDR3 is TGTGCCAGTAGTCCCCGGGGCGACGCCTACGAGCAGTACTTC.